Following are 28 T cell receptor beta chains from one sample sequenced in a study of T cell repertoires in cytomegalovirus infection. TCRdb recomputed calls from the reads with MiXCR, one row per CDR3 protein. The data hold some 680,000 distinct CDR3 sequences, with approximately 34% observed a single time. The sample taken for sequencing was PBMCs. These receptors were obtained from a human donor in good health (CMV status not recorded). Some clones in this sample may be carry-over from other donors' samples.

A few counts support this clonotype. This rearrangement joins TRBV24-1 to TRBJ2-7, with 9 nucleotides matching TRBD1. The J segment lost 10 bases and the V segment lost 4 bases, leaving 13 bases of the junction unmatched. The germline gives CDR1 KGHDR, CDR2 SFDVKD. CDR3 size: 15 residues. CDR3 protein: CATSDPGQGNAPQYF. The CDR3 DNA reads as TGTGCCACCAGTGACCCGGGACAGGGAAATGCCCCACAGTACTTC.

This clonotype was observed a handful of times. J is TRBJ1-2 and V is TRBV28; 9 bases are shared with TRBD1. Trimming took 3 bases from V and 4 from J; bases not matched to a gene: 9. Germline CDR1 MDHEN, CDR2 SYDVKM. The CDR3 length is 16 residues. CDR3 nucleotide sequence: TGTGCCAGCAGTTTTGGGGACAGGGTTTGGTCCTATGGCTACACCTTC. Translated, it gives CASSFGDRVWSYGYTF.

This clonotype was detected many times. V usage is TRBV7-6 and J usage is TRBJ2-7; 7 bases align to TRBD1. This CDR3 is built from 15 residues. Germline trimming cut 5 bases from V and 2 bases from J; bases unmatched to any gene: 9. Germline V CDR1 and CDR2: SGHVS, FNYEAQ. The CDR3 sequence is CASSEGAGETYEQYF. DNA for the CDR3: TGTGCCAGCAGCGAGGGGGCAGGGGAAACCTACGAGCAGTACTTC.

The table lists this clonotype with many counts. The V call is TRBV28, the J call TRBJ2-3; no firm D call. Trimming stripped 8 bases from V and 1 base from J, with 4 bases between. The CDR3 covers 11 residues. Germline V gene data show CDR1 as MDHEN and CDR2 as SYDVKM. As DNA, the CDR3 is TGTGCCAGCCTGGGCACAGATACGCAGTATTTT. This codes for CASLGTDTQYF.

This clonotype was seen a handful of times. The gene calls are TRBV27 and TRBJ2-5, with a possible D match to TRBD2 (5 bases). This CDR3 has 14 residues. Between the trimmed V and J ends, which lost 6 bases and 6 bases, there was a span of 17 bases. Germline values: CDR1 MNHEY, CDR2 SMNVEV (reference sequence). CDR3 nucleotides: TGTGCCAGCAGGGTAGCGTCGGTCGTAAAGACCCAGTACTTC. Protein sequence: CASRVASVVKTQYF.

This clonotype has more than one count but fewer than ten. The chain has TRBV7-4 and TRBJ2-5, with unresolved D. V lost 1 base, J lost 5 bases, and 5 bases lay in between. Germline CDR1 and CDR2: SGHVT and SQSDAQ. This CDR3 is 12 amino acids long. The CDR3 DNA reads as TGTGCCAGCAGCTTAGTTTCGGAGACCCAGTACTTC. This sequence encodes CASSLVSETQYF.

The gene calls are TRBV27 and TRBJ2-7; a weak D match, TRBD2 (5 bases). Trimming stripped 6 bases from V and 3 bases from J, with 15 bases between. Germline values: CDR1 MNHEY, CDR2 SMNVEV (reference sequence). The CDR3 contains 14 residues. CDR3 region: CASSPAGRLYEQYF. CDR3 DNA sequence: TGTGCCAGCAGCCCGGCGGGCCGCCTCTACGAGCAGTACTTC.

This clonotype has just a few counts. The rearrangement joins TRBV24-1 to TRBJ2-2; TRBD2 matches 13 bases. Germline CDR1 is KGHDR and CDR2 is SFDVKD. J was trimmed by 4 bases and V by 6 bases; bases with no gene match: 7. CDR3 size: 17 residues. CDR3 sequence: CATSPGGLAGSTGELFF. CDR3 coding DNA: TGTGCCACCAGTCCAGGGGGACTAGCGGGGAGCACCGGGGAGCTGTTTTTT.

The chain has TRBV20-1 and TRBJ2-1; weak D call: TRBD1 (5 bases). CDR1 and CDR2 from the germline V gene are DFQATT and SNEGSKA (reference sequence). This CDR3 region has 13 residues. V was cut by 5 bases and J by 5 bases, with 13 bases left in between. CDR3 nucleotides: TGCAGTGCTCCCCAAGGGGCAGACAATGAGCAGTTCTTC. Protein sequence: CSAPQGADNEQFF.

This clonotype was seen a handful of times. This chain connects TRBV7-9 to TRBJ2-3, with 8 positions matching TRBD1. The V gene end was trimmed by 5 bases and the J gene end by 3 bases; junction bases not matched to a gene: 16. The germline V gene has CDR1 SEHNR and CDR2 FQNEAQ (reference sequence). The CDR3 has 18 residues. The CDR3 sequence is CASSPLGWTGMGTDTQYF. The CDR3, as DNA: TGTGCCAGCAGCCCGCTAGGGTGGACAGGGATGGGAACAGATACGCAGTATTTT. Looking up the rest from reference TRBV7-9 and TRBJ2-3 gives the full variable domain: DTGVSQNPRHKITKRGQNVTFRCDPISEHNRLYWYRQTLGQGPEFLTYFQNEAQLEKSRLLSDRFSAERPKGSFSTLEIQRTEQGDSAMYLCASSPLGWTGMGTDTQYFGPGTRLTVL.

The rearrangement uses TRBV12-3 or TRBV12-4 and TRBJ1-1, with TRBD1 as a possible D gene (6 bases). V lost 7 bases to trimming and J lost 1 base, with 10 bases between them. The length of the CDR3 is 13 residues. CDR3 nucleotides: TGTGCCAGCAACTCAGGGGCGAACACTGAAGCTTTCTTT. As protein: CASNSGANTEAFF.

The gene calls are TRBV20-1 and TRBJ2-7; no definite D call. Germline V gene lookup returns CDR1 DFQATT and CDR2 SNEGSKA (reference sequence). Trimming pared 6 bases from V and 2 bases from J, leaving 14 bases between. This CDR3 has 13 amino acids. The CDR3 sequence is CSAIPDNTYEQYF. CDR3 coding DNA: TGCAGTGCAATACCCGATAATACCTACGAGCAGTACTTC.

The gene calls are TRBV7-6 and TRBJ2-6; possibly TRBD1 for D (5 bases). Germline assignment: CDR1 SGHVS and CDR2 FNYEAQ. V lost 1 base to trimming and J lost 4 bases, with 5 bases between them. This CDR3 is 14 amino acids long. CDR3 coding DNA: TGTGCCAGCAGCTTAGGACAGGGGGCCAACGTCCTGACTTTC. Its protein product is CASSLGQGANVLTF.

Only a few counts were recorded for this clonotype. This chain connects TRBV28 to TRBJ2-1, with TRBD1 identical over 8 bases. The V segment lost 2 bases and the J segment 4 bases; nucleotides outside the gene matches: 7. Looked up from germline, CDR1 is MDHEN and CDR2 is SYDVKM. The CDR3 has 16 residues. The CDR3 DNA is TGTGCCAGCAGTTTAGTTGGACAGGGATATTACAATGAGCAGTTCTTC. It codes for CASSLVGQGYYNEQFF. Together with reference TRBV28 and TRBJ2-1, the CDR3 gives the full variable domain: DVKVTQSSRYLVKRTGEKVFLECVQDMDHENMFWYRQDPGLGLRLIYFSYDVKMKEKGDIPEGYSVSREKKERFSLILESASTNQTSMYLCASSLVGQGYYNEQFFGPGTRLTVL.

This rearrangement joins TRBV6-1 to TRBJ2-7, with unresolved D. V was shortened by 8 bases and J by 3 bases, with 14 bases between the two germline ends. CDR1 is MNHNS, CDR2 SASEGT, per germline. CDR3 length: 13 residues. The CDR3 DNA reads as TGTGCCAGCTCCGGTGCACAGCGCTACGAGCAGTACTTC. Translating gives CASSGAQRYEQYF.

This chain connects TRBV7-9 to TRBJ1-1, with D unclear. CDR3 length equals 13 residues. Trimming took off 2 bases at V and 6 bases at J, with 10 bases between the two ends. CDR1 and CDR2 from the germline V gene are SEHNR and FQNEAQ (reference sequence). The CDR3 region has the DNA TGTGCCAGCAGCTTACTTGTTGTCCCTGAAGCTTTCTTT. This codes for CASSLLVVPEAFF.

The chain joins TRBV28 to TRBJ2-7, with TRBD1 matching 10 bases. This CDR3 region has 14 residues. V was clipped by 5 bases and J by 3 bases; unmatched bases: 4. The germline V gene has CDR1 MDHEN and CDR2 SYDVKM. In DNA form, the CDR3 reads TGTGCCAGCAGTGTCGGGACAGGGGACTACGAGCAGTACTTC. It codes for CASSVGTGDYEQYF.

The chain has TRBV12-3 or TRBV12-4 and TRBJ1-5; TRBD1 might be the D (5 bases). This CDR3 contains 14 residues. The V gene lost 6 bases and the J gene lost 7 bases, with 16 bases spanning the gap. The CDR3: CASSLTWGGQPQHF. The CDR3 bases are TGTGCCAGCAGCCTTACTTGGGGGGGGCAGCCCCAGCATTTT.

In this sample, this clonotype turned up many times. V and J are TRBV7-2 and TRBJ2-1, with D possibly matching TRBD2 (7 bases). The CDR3 has 16 residues. Trimming shortened V by 4 bases and J by 6 bases, and 19 bases separated the two germline ends. Germline CDR1 is SGHTA and CDR2 is FQGNSA. The CDR3 reads CASSSPSKGGGNEQFF. For the CDR3, the DNA is TGTGCCAGCAGCTCCCCCTCGAAGGGGGGGGGCAATGAGCAGTTCTTC.

This clonotype has ten or more counts. The rearrangement joins TRBV7-2 to TRBJ1-4, with D tentatively TRBD1 (5 bases). Germline CDR1 is SGHTA and CDR2 is FQGNSA. V was cut by 3 bases and J by 12 bases, with 14 bases left in between. This CDR3 is 13 amino acids long. CDR3 amino acids: CASSFIRGSELFF. The CDR3 DNA reads as TGTGCCAGCAGCTTCATCCGGGGGTCGGAACTGTTTTTT. Full variable domain (remainder filled in from reference TRBV7-2 and TRBJ1-4): GAGVSQSPSNKVTEKGKDVELRCDPISGHTALYWYRQSLGQGLEFLIYFQGNSAPDKSGLPSDRFSAERTGGSVSTLTIQRTQQEDSAVYLCASSFIRGSELFFGSGTQLSVL.

This clonotype has more than one count but fewer than ten. V gene TRBV9 combines with J gene TRBJ2-3; no definite D call. V lost 0 bases, J lost 2 bases, and 10 bases lay in between. This CDR3 contains 15 residues. Germline V gives CDR1 SGDLS, CDR2 YYNGEE. Here the CDR3 DNA reads TGTGCCAGCAGCGTAGGGGCAGGAAACACAGATACGCAGTATTTT. Protein sequence: CASSVGAGNTDTQYF.

A few counts support this clonotype. This sequence joins TRBV20-1 and TRBJ1-3; 11 bases fit TRBD1. Per germline, CDR1 DFQATT and CDR2 SNEGSKA (reference sequence). The CDR3 runs 15 residues. With V trimmed by 5 bases and J by 2 bases, 5 bases remained unmatched. The CDR3 region has the DNA TGCAGTGCTCCCGGACAGGGGGCGGCTGGAAACACCATATATTTT. It yields the protein CSAPGQGAAGNTIYF.

This clonotype was seen at least ten times. V is TRBV10-1 and J is TRBJ1-1, with D hard to call. The germline gives CDR1 WNHNN, CDR2 SYGVQD (reference sequence). This CDR3 is built from 13 residues. V was pared by 2 bases and J by 1 base, with 5 bases between. CDR3 DNA sequence: TGCGCCAGCAGTGAGAGGGAGAACACTGAAGCTTTCTTT. It codes for CASSERENTEAFF.

With regard to this clonotype: As the CDR3 is not closed by the conserved phenylalanine or tryptophan, this likely results from a read error. V usage is TRBV28 and J usage is TRBJ1-5, with 12 bases identical to TRBD1. This CDR3 has 16 residues. Germline CDR1 MDHEN, CDR2 SYDVKM. CDR3 loop: CATRVHGTGGHQPQHL. As DNA, the CDR3 is TGTGCAACCCGAGTCCATGGGACAGGGGGCCATCAGCCCCAGCATTTG.

On this clonotype: Because the CDR3 is missing its conserved closing phenylalanine or tryptophan, this is likely a read error. The chain combines TRBV5-6 with TRBJ2-7; D gene uncertain. The germline V gene encodes CDR1 SGHDT and CDR2 YYEEEE. Trimming took 3 bases from V and 3 from J, leaving 7 bases between them. CDR3 length: 12 residues. This CDR3 reads CASSSVHYEQYL. The CDR3 DNA reads as TGTGCCAGCAGCTCCGTTCACTACGAGCAGTACTTA.

The sample holds a few counts of this clonotype. The V gene is TRBV5-5, the J gene TRBJ1-1; 9 positions match TRBD1. Germline values: CDR1 SGHKS, CDR2 YYEKEE (reference sequence). Trimming removed 4 bases from V and 1 base from J; junction bases left unmatched: 8. The CDR3 is 16 amino acids. The CDR3 here is CASSRVDRGANTEAFF. CDR3 DNA sequence: TGTGCCAGCAGCCGCGTCGACAGGGGGGCGAACACTGAAGCTTTCTTT.

The rearrangement uses TRBV2 and TRBJ2-2, with 7 bases fitting TRBD1. Germline CDR1 reads SNHLY; CDR2 reads FYNNEI. This CDR3 region has 15 residues. The junction had 4 bases not matched to a gene; V was cut back by 6 bases and J by 0 bases. CDR3 sequence reads: CASSGRGTNTGELFF. The CDR3 DNA sequence: TGTGCCAGCAGCGGCAGGGGGACGAACACCGGGGAGCTGTTTTTT. The variable domain in full, completed from reference TRBV2 and TRBJ2-2, reads EPEVTQTPSHQVTQMGQEVILRCVPISNHLYFYWYRQILGQKVEFLVSFYNNEISEKSEIFDDQFSVERPDGSNFTLKIRSTKLEDSAMYFCASSGRGTNTGELFFGEGSRLTVL.

This clonotype was counted between two and nine times. The J gene is TRBJ2-3, the V gene TRBV11-3, with D perhaps TRBD1 (6 bases). The germline CDR1 and CDR2 sequences are SGHNT and YENEEA. Trimming cost V 5 bases and J 5 bases, with 11 bases left between them. The CDR3 totals 13 residues. In DNA, the CDR3 is TGTGCCAGCAGCAAGGACAGCGGAGATACGCAGTATTTT. Its protein product is CASSKDSGDTQYF.